A selection of T cell receptor beta chains follows, all from one sample in a study of spatial heterogeneity in lung cancer. TCRdb fed the 5' RACE reads into MiXCR, producing one record per CDR3 protein. The table includes more than 3,000 distinct CDR3 sequences, over 4% detected once. This material consisted of lung tumor tissue, taken at surgery. The receptors here all came from a female donor with early-stage non-small cell lung cancer. CDR3s include the opening cysteine and the closing phenylalanine or tryptophan. The D gene is left open where the match is weak. Sizes are listed as once, few, many or a size class.

clone_size | d_call | j_call | v_call | cdr3_nt | cdr3_aa
medium-sized | - | TRBJ2-7 | TRBV7-2 | TGTGCCAGCAGCACTCCTATTCCAGGGTCCGAGCAGTACTTC | CASSTPIPGSEQYF
medium-sized | - | TRBJ2-3 | TRBV18 | TGTGCCAGCTCCCCCCGGGGGCAGAACGCAGATACGCAGTATTTT | CASSPRGQNADTQYF
medium-sized | - | TRBJ2-1 | TRBV6-5 | TGTGCCAGCAGTACCAGACGGGGGCGGAGCTCCTACAATGAGCAGTTCTTC | CASSTRRGRSSYNEQFF
few | TRBD1 | TRBJ2-1 | TRBV2 | TGTGCCAGCAGTGAACCGGACAGGGCGGGAAATGAGCAGTTCTTC | CASSEPDRAGNEQFF
medium-sized | TRBD1 | TRBJ2-7 | TRBV6-1 | TGTGCCAGCACGATGGAGCGGTCCGGACAGGGGTACGAGCAGTACTTC | CASTMERSGQGYEQYF
medium-sized | TRBD1 | TRBJ1-4 | TRBV6-6 | TGTGCCAGCAGTCCACGGACAGGGAGTGAAAAACTGTTTTTT | CASSPRTGSEKLFF
many | TRBD2 | TRBJ2-3 | TRBV29-1 | TGCAGCGTTGAATACCACCGGACTAGCGGGGGGGCAGATACGCAGTATTTT | CSVEYHRTSGGADTQYF
medium-sized | - | TRBJ2-1 | TRBV9 | TGTGCCAGCAGCGTAGAAGAGAGCTCCTACAATGAGCAGTTCTTC | CASSVEESSYNEQFF
many | - | TRBJ1-2 | TRBV27 | TGTGCCAGCAGTTTATATGGCTACACCTTC | CASSLYGYTF
medium-sized | TRBD1 | TRBJ1-2 | TRBV6-2/TRBV6-3 | TGTGCCAGCAGCCTACAGGGGTTGAACTATGGCTACACCTTC | CASSLQGLNYGYTF
medium-sized | - | TRBJ2-5 | TRBV6-5 | TGTGCCAGCTCCAGGTTGGGCCAAGAGACCCAGTACTTC | CASSRLGQETQYF
few | - | TRBJ1-5 | TRBV27 | TGTGCCAGCAGTACGGGGTCGGGTCAGCCCCAGCATTTT | CASSTGSGQPQHF
medium-sized | - | TRBJ2-1 | TRBV11-2 | TGTGCCAGCAGCTCCCACAATGAGCAGTTCTTC | CASSSHNEQFF
large | - | TRBJ2-1 | TRBV19 | TGTGCCAGTAGTCCCGGAGGGGGTGAGCAGTTCTTC | CASSPGGGEQFF
many | TRBD1 | TRBJ1-1 | TRBV2 | TGTGCCAGCCGGCAGACAGGGGGCGGAACTGAAGCTTTCTTT | CASRQTGGGTEAFF
many | - | TRBJ1-4 | TRBV11-2 | TGTGCCAGCAGCGCTCCGGGACTTCGTGAAAAACTGTTTTTT | CASSAPGLREKLFF
many | TRBD1 | TRBJ2-1 | TRBV29-1 | TGCAGCTACCGTCCAGGGGGCGATGAGCAGTTCTTC | CSYRPGGDEQFF
medium-sized | TRBD1 | TRBJ2-1 | TRBV30 | TGTGCCTGGAGTGTACAGCGGACAGGGTATAATGAGCAGTTCTTC | CAWSVQRTGYNEQFF
many | - | TRBJ2-3 | TRBV28 | TGTGCCAGCAGTTTATGGACACCTAGCAAGGGCACAGATACGCAGTATTTT | CASSLWTPSKGTDTQYF
medium-sized | TRBD1 | TRBJ2-5 | TRBV5-1 | TGCGCCAGCAGCTTGGGACAGGGGGCAGAGACCCAGTACTTC | CASSLGQGAETQYF
medium-sized | - | TRBJ1-5 | TRBV7-2 | TGTGCCAGCAGCTCCCGGGCTTCCGAGGGCGATCAGCCCCAGCATTTT | CASSSRASEGDQPQHF
medium-sized | TRBD1 | TRBJ1-1 | TRBV29-1 | TGCAGCGTTTCCCAGACAGGGATGAACACTGAAGCTTTCTTT | CSVSQTGMNTEAFF